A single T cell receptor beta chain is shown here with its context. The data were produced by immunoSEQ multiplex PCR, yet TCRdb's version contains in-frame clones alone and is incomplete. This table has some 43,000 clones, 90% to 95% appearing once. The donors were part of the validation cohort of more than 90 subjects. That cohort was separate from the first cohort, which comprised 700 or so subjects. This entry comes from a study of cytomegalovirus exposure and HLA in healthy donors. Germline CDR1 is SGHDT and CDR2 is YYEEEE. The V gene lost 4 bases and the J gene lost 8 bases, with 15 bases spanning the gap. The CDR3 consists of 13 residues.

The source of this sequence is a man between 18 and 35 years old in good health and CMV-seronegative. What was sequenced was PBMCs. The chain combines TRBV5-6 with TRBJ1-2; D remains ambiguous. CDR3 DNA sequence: TGTGCCAGCAGCGGAGCACGCTCCTGGGGCTACACCTTC. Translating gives CASSGARSWGYTF.